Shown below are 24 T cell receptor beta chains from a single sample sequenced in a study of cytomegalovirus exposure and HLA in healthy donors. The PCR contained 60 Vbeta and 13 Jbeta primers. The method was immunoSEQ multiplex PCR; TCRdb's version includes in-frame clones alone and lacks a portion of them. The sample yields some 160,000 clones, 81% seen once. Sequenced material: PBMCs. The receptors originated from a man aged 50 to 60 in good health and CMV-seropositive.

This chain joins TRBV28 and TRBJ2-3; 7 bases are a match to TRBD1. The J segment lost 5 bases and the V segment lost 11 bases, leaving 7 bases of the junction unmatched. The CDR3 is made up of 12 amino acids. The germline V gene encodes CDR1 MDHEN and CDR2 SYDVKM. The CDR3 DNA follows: TGTGCCGCCGGACAGGTTAAAGATACGCAGTATTTT. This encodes CAAGQVKDTQYF.

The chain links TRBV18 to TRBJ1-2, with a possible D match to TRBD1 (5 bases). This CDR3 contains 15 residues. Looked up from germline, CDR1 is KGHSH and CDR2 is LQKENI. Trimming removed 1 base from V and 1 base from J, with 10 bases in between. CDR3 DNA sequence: TGTGCCAGCTCACCACAGGCAGGGCTTAACTATGGCTACACCTTC. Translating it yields CASSPQAGLNYGYTF.

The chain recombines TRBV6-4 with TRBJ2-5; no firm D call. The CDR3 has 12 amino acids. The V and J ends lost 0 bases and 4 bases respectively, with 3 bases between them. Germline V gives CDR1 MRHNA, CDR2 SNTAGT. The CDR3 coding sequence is TGTGCCAGCAGTGACTCGAGAGAGACCCAGTACTTC. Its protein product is CASSDSRETQYF.

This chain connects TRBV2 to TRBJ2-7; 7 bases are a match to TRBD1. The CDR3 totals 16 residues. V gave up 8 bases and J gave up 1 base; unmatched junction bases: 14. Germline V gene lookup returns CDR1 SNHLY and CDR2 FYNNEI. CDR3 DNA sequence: TGTGCCAGCGGGGGAGAGGCACAGGGGATTTCCTACGAGCAGTACTTC. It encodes CASGGEAQGISYEQYF.

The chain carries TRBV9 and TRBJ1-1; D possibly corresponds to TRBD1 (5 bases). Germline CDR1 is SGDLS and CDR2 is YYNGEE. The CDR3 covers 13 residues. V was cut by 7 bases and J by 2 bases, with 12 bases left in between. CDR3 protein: CASSRQLNTEAFF. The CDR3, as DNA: TGTGCCAGCTCCCGACAGTTAAACACTGAAGCTTTCTTT.

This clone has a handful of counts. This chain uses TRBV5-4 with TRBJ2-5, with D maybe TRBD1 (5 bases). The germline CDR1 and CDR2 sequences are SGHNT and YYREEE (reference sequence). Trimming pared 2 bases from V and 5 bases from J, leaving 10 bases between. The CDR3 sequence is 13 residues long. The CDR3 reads CASSLSGSETQYF. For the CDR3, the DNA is TGTGCCAGCAGCTTATCAGGGTCGGAGACCCAGTACTTC.

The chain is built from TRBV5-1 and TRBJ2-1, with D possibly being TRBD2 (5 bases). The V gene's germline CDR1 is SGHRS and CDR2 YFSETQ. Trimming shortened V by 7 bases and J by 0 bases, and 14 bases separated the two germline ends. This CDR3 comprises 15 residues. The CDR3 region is CASGALAGSYNEQFF. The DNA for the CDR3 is TGCGCCAGCGGCGCTCTAGCCGGCTCCTACAATGAGCAGTTCTTC. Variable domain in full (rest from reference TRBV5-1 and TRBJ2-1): KAGVTQTPRYLIKTRGQQVTLSCSPISGHRSVSWYQQTPGQGLQFLFEYFSETQRNKGNFPGRFSGRQFSNSRSEMNVSTLELGDSALYLCASGALAGSYNEQFFGPGTRLTVL.

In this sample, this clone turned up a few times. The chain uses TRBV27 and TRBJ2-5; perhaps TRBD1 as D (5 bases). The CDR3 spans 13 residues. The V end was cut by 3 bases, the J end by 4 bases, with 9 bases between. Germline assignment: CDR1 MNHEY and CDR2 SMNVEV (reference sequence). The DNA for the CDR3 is TGTGCCAGCAGTTTGACAGAAGGAGAGACCCAGTACTTC. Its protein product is CASSLTEGETQYF.

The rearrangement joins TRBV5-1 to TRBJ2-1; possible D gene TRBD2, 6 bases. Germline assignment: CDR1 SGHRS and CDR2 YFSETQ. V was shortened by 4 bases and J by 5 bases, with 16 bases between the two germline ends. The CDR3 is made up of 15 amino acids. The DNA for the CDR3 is TGCGCCAGCAGCCGTACTTTAGCGGTGAACAATGAGCAGTTCTTC. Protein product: CASSRTLAVNNEQFF.

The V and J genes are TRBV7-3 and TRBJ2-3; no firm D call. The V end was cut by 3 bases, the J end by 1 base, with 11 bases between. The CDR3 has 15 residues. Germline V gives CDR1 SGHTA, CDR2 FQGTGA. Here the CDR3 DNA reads TGTGCCAGCAGCTTCTGGGCCAAGGGCACAGATACGCAGTATTTT. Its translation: CASSFWAKGTDTQYF.

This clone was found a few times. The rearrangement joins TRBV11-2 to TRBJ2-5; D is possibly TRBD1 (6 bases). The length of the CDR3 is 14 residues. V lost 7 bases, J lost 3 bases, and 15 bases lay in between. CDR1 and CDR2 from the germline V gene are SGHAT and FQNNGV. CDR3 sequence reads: CASNYGTLEETQYF. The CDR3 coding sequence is TGTGCCAGCAACTACGGGACACTTGAAGAGACCCAGTACTTC.

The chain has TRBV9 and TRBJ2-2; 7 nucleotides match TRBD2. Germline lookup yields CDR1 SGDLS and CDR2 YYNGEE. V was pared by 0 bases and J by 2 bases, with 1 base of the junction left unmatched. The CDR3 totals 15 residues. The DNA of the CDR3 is TGTGCCAGCAGCGTAGGCGGGAGTAACACCGGGGAGCTGTTTTTT. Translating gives CASSVGGSNTGELFF.

CDR3 protein: CASSPSGTTGELFF. The CDR3, as DNA: TGTGCCAGCTCCCCTAGCGGGACCACCGGGGAGCTGTTTTTT. The chain couples TRBV18 to TRBJ2-2; 9 nucleotides match TRBD2. Trimming removed 6 bases from V and 4 bases from J; junction bases left unmatched: 3. The CDR3 sequence is 14 residues long. In germline, CDR1 is KGHSH, CDR2 LQKENI.

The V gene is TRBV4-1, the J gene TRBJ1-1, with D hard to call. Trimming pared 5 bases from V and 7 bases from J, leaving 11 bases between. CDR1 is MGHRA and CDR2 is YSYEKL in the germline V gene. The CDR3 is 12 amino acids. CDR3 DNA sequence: TGCGCCAGCAGCGAGGGAGGGATTGAAGCTTTCTTT. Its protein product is CASSEGGIEAFF.

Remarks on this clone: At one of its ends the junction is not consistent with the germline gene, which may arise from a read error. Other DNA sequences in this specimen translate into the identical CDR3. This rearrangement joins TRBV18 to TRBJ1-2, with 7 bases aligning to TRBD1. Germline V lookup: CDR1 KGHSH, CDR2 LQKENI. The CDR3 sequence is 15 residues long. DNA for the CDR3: TGTGCCAGCTCACCACCTAAGGGGGCGGACTACGGCTACACCTTC. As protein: CASSPPKGADYGYTF.

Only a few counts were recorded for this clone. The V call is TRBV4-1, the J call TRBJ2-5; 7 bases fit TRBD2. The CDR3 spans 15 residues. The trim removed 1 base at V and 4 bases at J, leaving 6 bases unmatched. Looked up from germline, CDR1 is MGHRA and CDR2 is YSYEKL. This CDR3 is CASSQVGGVGETQYF. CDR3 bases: TGCGCCAGCAGCCAAGTTGGGGGGGTAGGAGAGACCCAGTACTTC.

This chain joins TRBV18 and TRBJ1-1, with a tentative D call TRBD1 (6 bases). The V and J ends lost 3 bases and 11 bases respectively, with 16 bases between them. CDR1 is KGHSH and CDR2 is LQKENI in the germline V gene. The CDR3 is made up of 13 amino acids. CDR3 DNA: TGTGCCAGCTCACCCGGGACAAGTCAGGAGGCTTTCTTT. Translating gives CASSPGTSQEAFF. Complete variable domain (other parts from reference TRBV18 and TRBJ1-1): NAGVMQNPRHLVRRRGQEARLRCSPMKGHSHVYWYRQLPEEGLKFMVYLQKENIIDESGMPKERFSAEFPKEGPSILRIQQVVRGDSAAYFCASSPGTSQEAFFGQGTRLTVV.

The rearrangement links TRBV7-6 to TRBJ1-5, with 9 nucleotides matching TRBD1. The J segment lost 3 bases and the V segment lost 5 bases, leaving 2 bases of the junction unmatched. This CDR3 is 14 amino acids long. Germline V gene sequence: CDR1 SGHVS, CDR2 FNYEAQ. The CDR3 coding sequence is TGTGCCAGCAGCCGGACAGGGGCCAATCAGCCCCAGCATTTT. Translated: CASSRTGANQPQHF.

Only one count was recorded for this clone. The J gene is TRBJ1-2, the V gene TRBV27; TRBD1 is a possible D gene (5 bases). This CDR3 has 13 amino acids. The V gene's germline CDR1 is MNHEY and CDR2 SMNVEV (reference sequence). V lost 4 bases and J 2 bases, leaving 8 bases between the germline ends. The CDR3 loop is CASSYDRNYGYTF. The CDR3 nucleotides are TGTGCCAGCAGTTATGACAGAAACTATGGCTACACCTTC.

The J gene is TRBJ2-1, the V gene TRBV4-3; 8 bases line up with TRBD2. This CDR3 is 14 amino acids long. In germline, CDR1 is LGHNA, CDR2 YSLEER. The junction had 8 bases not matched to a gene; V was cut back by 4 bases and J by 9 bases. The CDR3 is CASSRPGLAGEQFF. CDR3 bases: TGCGCCAGCAGCCGCCCTGGACTAGCCGGTGAGCAGTTCTTC.

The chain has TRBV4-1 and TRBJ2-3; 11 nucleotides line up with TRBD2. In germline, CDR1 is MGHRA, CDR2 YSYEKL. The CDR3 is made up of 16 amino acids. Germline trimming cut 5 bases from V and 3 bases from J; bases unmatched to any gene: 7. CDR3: CASSSRVAGGTDTQYF. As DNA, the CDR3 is TGCGCCAGCAGCTCCCGGGTAGCGGGAGGGACAGATACGCAGTATTTT.

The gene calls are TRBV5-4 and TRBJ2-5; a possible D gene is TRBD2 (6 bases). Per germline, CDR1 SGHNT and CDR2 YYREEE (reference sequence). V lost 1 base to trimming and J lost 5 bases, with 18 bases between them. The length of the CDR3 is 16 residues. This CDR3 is CASSLTGTGARETQYF. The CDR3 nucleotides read TGTGCCAGCAGCTTGACCGGGACTGGAGCCAGGGAGACCCAGTACTTC. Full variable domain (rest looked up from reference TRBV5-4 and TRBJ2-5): ETGVTQSPTHLIKTRGQQVTLRCSSQSGHNTVSWYQQALGQGPQFIFQYYREEENGRGNFPPRFSGLQFPNYSSELNVNALELDDSALYLCASSLTGTGARETQYFGPGTRLLVL.

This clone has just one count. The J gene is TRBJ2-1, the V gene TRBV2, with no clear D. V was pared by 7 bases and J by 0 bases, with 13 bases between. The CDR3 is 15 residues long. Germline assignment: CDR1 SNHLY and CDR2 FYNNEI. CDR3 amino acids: CASNQRSSSYNEQFF. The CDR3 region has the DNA TGTGCCAGCAATCAGCGATCAAGCTCCTACAATGAGCAGTTCTTC.

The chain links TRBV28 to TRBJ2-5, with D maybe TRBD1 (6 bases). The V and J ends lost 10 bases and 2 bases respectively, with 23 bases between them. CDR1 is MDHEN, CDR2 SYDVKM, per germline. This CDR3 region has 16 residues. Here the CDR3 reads CATHGTPDTRQETQYF. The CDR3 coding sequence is TGTGCCACTCACGGGACACCGGATACACGACAAGAGACCCAGTACTTC.